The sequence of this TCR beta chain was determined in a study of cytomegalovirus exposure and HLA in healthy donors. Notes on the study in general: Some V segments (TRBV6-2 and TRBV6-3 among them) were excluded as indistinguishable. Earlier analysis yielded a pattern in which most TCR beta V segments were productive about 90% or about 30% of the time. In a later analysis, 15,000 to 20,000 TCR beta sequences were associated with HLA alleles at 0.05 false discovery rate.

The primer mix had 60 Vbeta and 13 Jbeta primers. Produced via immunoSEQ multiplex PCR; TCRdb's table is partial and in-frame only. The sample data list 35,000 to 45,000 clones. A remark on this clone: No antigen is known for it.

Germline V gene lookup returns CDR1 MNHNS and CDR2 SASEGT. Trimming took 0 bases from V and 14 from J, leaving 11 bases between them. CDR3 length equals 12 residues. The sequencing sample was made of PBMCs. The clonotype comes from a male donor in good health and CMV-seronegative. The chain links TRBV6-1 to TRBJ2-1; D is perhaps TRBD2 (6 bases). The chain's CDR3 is CASSEAAGREFF. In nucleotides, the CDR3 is TGTGCCAGCAGTGAAGCGGCGGGGAGAGAGTTCTTC.